This T cell receptor beta chain was obtained from a study of identifying expanded T cells in peripheral blood. Findings and caveats of the study: Across healthy donors, higher total template counts meant significantly greater roughly 2-week count variance.

No infections or other immune events were documented during collection. Assay: immunoSEQ multiplex PCR; the TCRdb copy retains only in-frame clones and omits some. Here the sample spans around 99,000 clones, about 88% being singletons. The CDR3 runs 14 residues. V shed 8 bases and J 6 bases; nucleotides not matched to a gene: 10. As concerns this clone: Its specificity is not known.

The sequence was collected from a person aged 18 to 75 in good health. The rearrangement links TRBV23-1 to TRBJ2-1; 7 nucleotides match TRBD2. TRBV23-1 is known as an ORF, though its function is uncertain. Specimen: blood. The CDR3 DNA reads as TGCGCCAGCCCGCGCCGGGACTACCTCAATGAGCAGTTCTTC. It encodes CASPRRDYLNEQFF.